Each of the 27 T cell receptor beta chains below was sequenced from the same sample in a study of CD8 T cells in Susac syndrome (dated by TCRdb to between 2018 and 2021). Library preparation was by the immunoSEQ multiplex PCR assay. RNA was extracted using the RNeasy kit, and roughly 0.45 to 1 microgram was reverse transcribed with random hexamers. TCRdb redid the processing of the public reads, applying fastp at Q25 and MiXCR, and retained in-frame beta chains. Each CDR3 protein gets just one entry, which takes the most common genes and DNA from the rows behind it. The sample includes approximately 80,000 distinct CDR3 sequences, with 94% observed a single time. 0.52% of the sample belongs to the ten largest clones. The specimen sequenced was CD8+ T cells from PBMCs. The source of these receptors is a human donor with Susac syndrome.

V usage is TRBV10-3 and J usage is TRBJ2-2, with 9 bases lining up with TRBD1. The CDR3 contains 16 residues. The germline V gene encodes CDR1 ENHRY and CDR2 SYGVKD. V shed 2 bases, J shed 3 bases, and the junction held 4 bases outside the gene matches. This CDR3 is CAISETGGEYTGELFF. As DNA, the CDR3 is TGTGCCATCAGTGAGACAGGGGGCGAGTACACCGGGGAGCTGTTTTTT.

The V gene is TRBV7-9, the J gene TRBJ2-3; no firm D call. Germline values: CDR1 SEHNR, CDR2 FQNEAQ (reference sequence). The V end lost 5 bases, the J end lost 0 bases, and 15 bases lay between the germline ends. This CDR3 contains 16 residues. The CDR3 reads CASSQPPAGSTDTQYF. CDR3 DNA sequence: TGTGCCAGCAGCCAACCACCTGCAGGAAGCACAGATACGCAGTATTTT.

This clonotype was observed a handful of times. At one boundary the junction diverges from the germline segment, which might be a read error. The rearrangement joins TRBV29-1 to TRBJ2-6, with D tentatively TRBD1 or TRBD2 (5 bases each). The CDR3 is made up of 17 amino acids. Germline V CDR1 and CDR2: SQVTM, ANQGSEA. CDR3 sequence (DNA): TGCAGCGTTGAAGAGAGGGAGCTCGTCTCTGGGGCCAACGTCCTTACTTTC. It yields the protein CSVEERELVSGANVLTF.

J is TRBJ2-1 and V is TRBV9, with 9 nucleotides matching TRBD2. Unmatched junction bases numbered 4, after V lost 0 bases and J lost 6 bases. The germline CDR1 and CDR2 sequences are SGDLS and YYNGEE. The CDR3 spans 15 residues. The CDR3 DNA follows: TGTGCCAGCAGCGTAGCGGGCGGGGGGGGCAATGAGCAGTTCTTC. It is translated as CASSVAGGGGNEQFF. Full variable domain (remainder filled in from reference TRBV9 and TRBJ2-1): DSGVTQTPKHLITATGQRVTLRCSPRSGDLSVYWYQQSLDQGLQFLIQYYNGEERAKGNILERFSAQQFPDLHSELNLSSLELGDSALYFCASSVAGGGGNEQFFGPGTRLTVL.

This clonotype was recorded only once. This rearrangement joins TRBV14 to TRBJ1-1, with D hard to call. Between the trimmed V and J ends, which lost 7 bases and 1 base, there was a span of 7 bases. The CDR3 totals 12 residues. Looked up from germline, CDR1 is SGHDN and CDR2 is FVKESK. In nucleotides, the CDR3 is TGTGCCAGCACCAAAGGGAACACTGAAGCTTTCTTT. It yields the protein CASTKGNTEAFF.

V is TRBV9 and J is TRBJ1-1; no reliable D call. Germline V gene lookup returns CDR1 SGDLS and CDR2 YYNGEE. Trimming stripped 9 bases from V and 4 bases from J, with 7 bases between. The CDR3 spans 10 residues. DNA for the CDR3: TGTGCCACCCACCCCACTGAAGCTTTCTTT. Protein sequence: CATHPTEAFF.

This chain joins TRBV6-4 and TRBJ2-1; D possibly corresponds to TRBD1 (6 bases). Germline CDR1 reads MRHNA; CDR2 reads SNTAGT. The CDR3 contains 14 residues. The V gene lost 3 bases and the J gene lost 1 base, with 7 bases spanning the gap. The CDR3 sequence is CASSEDSSYNEQFF. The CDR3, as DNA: TGTGCCAGCAGTGAGGACAGTTCCTACAATGAGCAGTTCTTC.

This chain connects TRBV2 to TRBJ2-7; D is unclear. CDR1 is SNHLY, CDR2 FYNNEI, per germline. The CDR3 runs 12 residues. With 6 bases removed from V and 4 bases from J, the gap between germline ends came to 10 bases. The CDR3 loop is CASREYRYEQYF. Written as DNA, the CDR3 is TGTGCCAGCAGGGAATACCGATACGAGCAGTACTTC.

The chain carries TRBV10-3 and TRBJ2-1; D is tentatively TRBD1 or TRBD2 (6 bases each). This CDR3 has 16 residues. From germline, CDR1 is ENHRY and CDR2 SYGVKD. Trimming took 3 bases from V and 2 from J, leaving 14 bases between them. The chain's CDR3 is CAISDSGAPTYNEQFF. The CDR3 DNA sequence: TGTGCCATCAGTGATTCGGGGGCTCCGACCTACAATGAGCAGTTCTTC.

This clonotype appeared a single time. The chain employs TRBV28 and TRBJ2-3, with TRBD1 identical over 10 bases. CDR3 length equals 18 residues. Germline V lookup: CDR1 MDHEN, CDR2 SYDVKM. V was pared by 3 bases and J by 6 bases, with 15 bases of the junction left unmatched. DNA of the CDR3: TGTGCCAGCAGTTTCCTCGTCCCGGGACAGGGGACAGGGGATACGCAGTATTTT. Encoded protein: CASSFLVPGQGTGDTQYF.

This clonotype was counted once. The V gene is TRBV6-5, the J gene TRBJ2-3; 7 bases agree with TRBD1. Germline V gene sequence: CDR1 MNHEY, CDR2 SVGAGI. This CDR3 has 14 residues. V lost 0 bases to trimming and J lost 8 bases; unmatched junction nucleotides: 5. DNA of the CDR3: TGTGCCAGCAGTTACTCGGAAGGGGGCACTACGCAGTATTTT. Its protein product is CASSYSEGGTTQYF.

The CDR3 DNA reads TGTGCCAGCAGTTTATTCGGTCGCGGCGGGACTGAAGCTTTCTTT. It yields the protein CASSLFGRGGTEAFF. The V call is TRBV28, the J call TRBJ1-1, with D unclear. This CDR3 comprises 15 residues. Per germline, CDR1 MDHEN and CDR2 SYDVKM. V lost 1 base to trimming and J lost 5 bases, with 14 bases between them.

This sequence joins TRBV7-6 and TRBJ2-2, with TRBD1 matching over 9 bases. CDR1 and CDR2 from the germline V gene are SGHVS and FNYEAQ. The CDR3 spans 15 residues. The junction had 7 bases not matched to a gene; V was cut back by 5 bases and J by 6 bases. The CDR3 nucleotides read TGTGCCAGCAGCCCCCGGGACAGGGTGGCCGGGGAGCTGTTTTTT. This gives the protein CASSPRDRVAGELFF.

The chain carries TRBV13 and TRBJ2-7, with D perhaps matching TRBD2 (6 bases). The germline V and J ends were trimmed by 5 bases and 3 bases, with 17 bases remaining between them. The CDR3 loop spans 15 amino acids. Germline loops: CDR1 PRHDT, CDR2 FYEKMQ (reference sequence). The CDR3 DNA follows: TGTGCCAGCAGCACCCGGGGAGGAGGAAACTACGAGCAGTACTTC. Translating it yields CASSTRGGGNYEQYF.

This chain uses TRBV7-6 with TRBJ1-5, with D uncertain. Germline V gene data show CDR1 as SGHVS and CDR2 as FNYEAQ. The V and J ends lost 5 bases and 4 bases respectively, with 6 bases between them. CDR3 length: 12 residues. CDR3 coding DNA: TGTGCCAGCAGCGCTTATAATCAGCCCCAGCATTTT. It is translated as CASSAYNQPQHF.

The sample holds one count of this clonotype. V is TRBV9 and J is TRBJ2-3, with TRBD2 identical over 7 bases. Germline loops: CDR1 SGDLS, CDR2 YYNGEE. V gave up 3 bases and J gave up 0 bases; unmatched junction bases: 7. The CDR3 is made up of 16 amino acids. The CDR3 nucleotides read TGTGCCAGCAGCGAGGGCAGGCGGGAGAGCACAGATACGCAGTATTTT. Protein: CASSEGRRESTDTQYF.

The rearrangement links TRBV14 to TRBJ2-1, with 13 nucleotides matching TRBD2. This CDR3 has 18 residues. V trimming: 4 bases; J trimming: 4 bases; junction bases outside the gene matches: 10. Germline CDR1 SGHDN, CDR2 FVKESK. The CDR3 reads CASSPGLAGAQTYNEQFF. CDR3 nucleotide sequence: TGTGCCAGCAGCCCCGGACTAGCGGGGGCCCAGACGTACAATGAGCAGTTCTTC.

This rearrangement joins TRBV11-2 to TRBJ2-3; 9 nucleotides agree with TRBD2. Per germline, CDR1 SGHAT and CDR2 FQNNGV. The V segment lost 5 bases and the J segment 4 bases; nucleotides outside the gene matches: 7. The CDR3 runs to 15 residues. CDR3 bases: TGTGCCAGCAGCCTTATAGCGGGGGTCTCAGATACGCAGTATTTT. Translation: CASSLIAGVSDTQYF.

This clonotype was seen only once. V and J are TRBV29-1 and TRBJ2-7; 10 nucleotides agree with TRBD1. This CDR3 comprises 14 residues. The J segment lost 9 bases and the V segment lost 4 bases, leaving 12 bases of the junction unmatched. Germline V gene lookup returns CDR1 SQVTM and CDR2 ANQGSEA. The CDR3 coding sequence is TGCAGCGTTGTGGTCTGGGACAGGGGTCAAGTGCAGTACTTC. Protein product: CSVVVWDRGQVQYF.

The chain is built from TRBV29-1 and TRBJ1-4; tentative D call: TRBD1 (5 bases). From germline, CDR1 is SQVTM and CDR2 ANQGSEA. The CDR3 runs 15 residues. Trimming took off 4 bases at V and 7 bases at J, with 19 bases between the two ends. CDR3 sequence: CSVVGTAGFREKLFF. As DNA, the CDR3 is TGCAGCGTTGTGGGGACTGCGGGATTTCGTGAAAAACTGTTTTTT.

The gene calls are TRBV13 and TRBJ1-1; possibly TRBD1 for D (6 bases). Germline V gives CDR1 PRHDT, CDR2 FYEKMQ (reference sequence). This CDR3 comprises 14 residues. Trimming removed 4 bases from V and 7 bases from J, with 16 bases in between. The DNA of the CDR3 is TGTGCCAGCAGCTACAACGCGGGACACCGTGAAGCTTTCTTT. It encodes CASSYNAGHREAFF. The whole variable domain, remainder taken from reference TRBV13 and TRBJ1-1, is AAGVIQSPRHLIKEKRETATLKCYPIPRHDTVYWYQQGPGQDPQFLISFYEKMQSDKGSIPDRFSAQQFSDYHSELNMSSLELGDSALYFCASSYNAGHREAFFGQGTRLTVV.

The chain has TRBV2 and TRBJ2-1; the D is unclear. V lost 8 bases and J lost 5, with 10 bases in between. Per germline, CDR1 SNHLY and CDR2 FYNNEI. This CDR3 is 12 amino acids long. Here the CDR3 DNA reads TGTGCCAGCGGTGGCAGCAACAATGAGCAGTTCTTC. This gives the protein CASGGSNNEQFF.

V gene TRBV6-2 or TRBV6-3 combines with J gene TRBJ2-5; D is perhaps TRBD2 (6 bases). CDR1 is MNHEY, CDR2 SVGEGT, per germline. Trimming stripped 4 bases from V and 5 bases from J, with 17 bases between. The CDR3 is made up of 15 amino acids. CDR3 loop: CASSSRDSRQETQYF. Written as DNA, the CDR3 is TGTGCCAGCAGTTCACGGGACTCCCGCCAGGAGACCCAGTACTTC.

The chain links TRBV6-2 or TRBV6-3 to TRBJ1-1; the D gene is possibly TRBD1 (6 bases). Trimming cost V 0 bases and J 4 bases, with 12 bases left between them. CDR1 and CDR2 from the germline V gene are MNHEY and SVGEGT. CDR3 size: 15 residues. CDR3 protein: CASSYSGKGGTEAFF. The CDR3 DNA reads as TGTGCCAGCAGTTACTCTGGGAAGGGGGGCACTGAAGCTTTCTTT.

This CDR3 is CATSRDLSITGLDTGELFF. The CDR3 DNA reads as TGTGCCACCAGCAGAGACTTATCGATTACAGGGTTGGACACCGGGGAGCTGTTTTTT. The chain employs TRBV15 and TRBJ2-2; perhaps TRBD1 as D (6 bases). V was pared by 0 bases and J by 3 bases, with 20 bases between. This CDR3 is 19 amino acids long. Germline CDR1 and CDR2: LNHNV and YYDKDF (reference sequence).

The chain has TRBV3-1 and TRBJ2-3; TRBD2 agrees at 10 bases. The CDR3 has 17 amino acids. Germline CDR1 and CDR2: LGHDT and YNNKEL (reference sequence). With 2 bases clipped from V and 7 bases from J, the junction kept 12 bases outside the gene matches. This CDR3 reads CASSQQFQRGGTNTQYF. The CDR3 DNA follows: TGTGCCAGCAGCCAACAATTCCAGCGGGGGGGCACGAATACGCAGTATTTT.

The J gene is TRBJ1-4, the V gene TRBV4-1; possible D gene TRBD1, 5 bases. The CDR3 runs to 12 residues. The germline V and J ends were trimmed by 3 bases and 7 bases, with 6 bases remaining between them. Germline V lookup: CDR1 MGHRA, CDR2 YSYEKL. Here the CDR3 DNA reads TGCGCCAGCAGCCATGGGGGTGAAAAACTGTTTTTT. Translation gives CASSHGGEKLFF.